This TCR beta chain emerged from a study of blood T cell repertoires in COVID-19. Across the study: Samples came from the United States, Italy and Spain, spanning acute and convalescent COVID-19. The cDNA or gDNA used as material had been derived from T cells, B-cell-depleted T cells, or PBMCs.

Per the authors' pipeline: Reference gene primer amplification gave nucleated cell count estimates. The repertoire was sequenced with immunoSEQ multiplex PCR; TCRdb's copy has only in-frame clones and lacks some. V, J and clone size were drawn from that table, and D and trimming were deduced from the DNA. The table has tens of thousands of clones, 75% to 85% seen once. J gave up 5 bases and V 5 bases, and 10 bases lay outside the gene matches. The CDR3 covers 15 residues. Germline values: CDR1 SGHTA, CDR2 FQGNSA. The sequencing input was peripheral blood. The clonotype originates from a human donor in a cohort sampled during active COVID-19. The chain is built from TRBV7-2 and TRBJ2-7, with 9 bases matching TRBD1. In DNA, the CDR3 is TGTGCCAGCAGCCCCGCCGGGACAGGGCGTCACGAGCAGTACTTC. As protein: CASSPAGTGRHEQYF.